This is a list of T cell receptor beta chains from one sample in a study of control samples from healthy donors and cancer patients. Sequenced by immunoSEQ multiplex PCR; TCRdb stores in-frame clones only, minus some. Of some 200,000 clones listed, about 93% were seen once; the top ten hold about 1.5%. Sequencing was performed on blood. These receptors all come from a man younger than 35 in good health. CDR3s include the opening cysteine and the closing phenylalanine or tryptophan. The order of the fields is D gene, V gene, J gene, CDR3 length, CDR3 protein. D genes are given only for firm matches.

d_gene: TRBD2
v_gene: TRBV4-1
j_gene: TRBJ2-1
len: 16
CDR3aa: CASSQSIERGVNEQFF

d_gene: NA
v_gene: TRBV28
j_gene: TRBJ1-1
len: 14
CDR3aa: CASSLGGAVTEAFF

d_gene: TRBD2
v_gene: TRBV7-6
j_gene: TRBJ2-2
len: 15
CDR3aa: CASSLGLAGTGELFF

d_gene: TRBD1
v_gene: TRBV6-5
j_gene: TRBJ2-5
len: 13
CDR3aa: CASSWGQQETQYF

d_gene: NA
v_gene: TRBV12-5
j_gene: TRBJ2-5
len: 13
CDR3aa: CASGLVRRETQYF

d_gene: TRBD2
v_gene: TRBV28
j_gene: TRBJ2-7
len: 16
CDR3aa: CASSFSPGDYSYEQYF

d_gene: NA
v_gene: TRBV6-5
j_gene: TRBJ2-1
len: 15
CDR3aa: CASTPGEWSYNEQFF

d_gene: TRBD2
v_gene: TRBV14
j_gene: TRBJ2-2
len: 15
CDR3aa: CASSPGWGGTGELFF

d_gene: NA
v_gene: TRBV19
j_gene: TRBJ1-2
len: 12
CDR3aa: CASTRLGYGYTF

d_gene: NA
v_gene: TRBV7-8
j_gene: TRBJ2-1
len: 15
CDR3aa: CASSLEPGRGYEQFF

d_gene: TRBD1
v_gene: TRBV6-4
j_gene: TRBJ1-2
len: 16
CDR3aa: CASSDSRQGINYGYTF

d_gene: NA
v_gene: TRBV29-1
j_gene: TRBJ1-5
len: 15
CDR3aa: CSVAGASGSNQPQHF

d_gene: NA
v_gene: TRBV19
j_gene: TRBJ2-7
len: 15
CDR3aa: CASSIGWGEPYEQYF

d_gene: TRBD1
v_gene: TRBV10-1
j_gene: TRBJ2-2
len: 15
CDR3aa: CASSPGGGEAGELFF

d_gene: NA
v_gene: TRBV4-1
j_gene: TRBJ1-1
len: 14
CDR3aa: CASTIGGVNTEAFF

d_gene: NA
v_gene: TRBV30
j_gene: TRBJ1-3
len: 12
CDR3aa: CAWTKDVYTIYF

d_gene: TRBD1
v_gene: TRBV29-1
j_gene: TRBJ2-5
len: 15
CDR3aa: CSVIQGGQRGETQYF

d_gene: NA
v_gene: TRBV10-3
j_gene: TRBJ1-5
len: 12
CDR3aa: CAISVGNQPQHF

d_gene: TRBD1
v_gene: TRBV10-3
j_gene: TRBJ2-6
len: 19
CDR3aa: CAISDLRDRANSGANVLTF

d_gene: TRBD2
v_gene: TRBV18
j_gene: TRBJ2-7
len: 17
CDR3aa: CASSPTSGGPPGSEQYF

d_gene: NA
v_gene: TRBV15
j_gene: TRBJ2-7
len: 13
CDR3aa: CATSRVFMGEQYF

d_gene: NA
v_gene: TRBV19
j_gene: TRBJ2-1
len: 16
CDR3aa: CASRHSIIQSYNEQFF

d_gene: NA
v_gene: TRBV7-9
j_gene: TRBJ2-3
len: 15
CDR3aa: CASSLLMGGTDTQYF

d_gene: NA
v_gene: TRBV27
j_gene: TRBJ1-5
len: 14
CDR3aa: CASRSEYSNQPQHF

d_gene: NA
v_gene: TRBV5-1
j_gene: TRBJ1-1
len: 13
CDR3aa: CASRGGGLAEAFF